This T cell receptor beta chain was sequenced during a study of response to subunit inactivated influenza vaccine. General study findings and limits: Authors suggested few new T cells are recruited by each seasonal influenza vaccination.

Many counts were recorded for this clonotype. Its antigen is as yet unknown. Trimming took 7 bases from V and 1 from J; bases not matched to a gene: 5. Germline V gene lookup returns CDR1 SQVTM and CDR2 ANQGSEA. This CDR3 has 13 residues. A single record per CDR3 protein comes from TCRdb applying MiXCR to the RT-PCR reads. The sample carries about 160,000 distinct CDR3 sequences, under 13% recorded once. This TCR was recovered from a man between 45 and 60 years old who received an inactivated influenza vaccine. The chain employs TRBV29-1 and TRBJ1-1; the match to TRBD1 covers 8 bases. The sample in question was non-naive T cells sorted from PBMCs, obtained about 40 days after vaccination. The CDR3 nucleotides are TGCAGCGCCGGACAGGGAGGGAACACTGAAGCTTTCTTT. It yields the protein CSAGQGGNTEAFF.